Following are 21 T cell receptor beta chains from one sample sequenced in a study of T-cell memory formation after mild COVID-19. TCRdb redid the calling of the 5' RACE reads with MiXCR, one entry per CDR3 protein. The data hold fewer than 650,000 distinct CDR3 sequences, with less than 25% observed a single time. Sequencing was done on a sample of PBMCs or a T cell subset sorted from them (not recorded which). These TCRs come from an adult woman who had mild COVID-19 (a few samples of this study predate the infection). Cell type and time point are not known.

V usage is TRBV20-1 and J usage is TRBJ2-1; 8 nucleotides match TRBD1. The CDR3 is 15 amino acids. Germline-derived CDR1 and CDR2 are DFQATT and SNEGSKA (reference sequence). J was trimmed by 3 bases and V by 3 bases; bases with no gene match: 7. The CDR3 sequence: CSASWDRNLYNEQFF. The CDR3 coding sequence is TGCAGTGCTAGCTGGGACAGGAACCTCTACAATGAGCAGTTCTTC.

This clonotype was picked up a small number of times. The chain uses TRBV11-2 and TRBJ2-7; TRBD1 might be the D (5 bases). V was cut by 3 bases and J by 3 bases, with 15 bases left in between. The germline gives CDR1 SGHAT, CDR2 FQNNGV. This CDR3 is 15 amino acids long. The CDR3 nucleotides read TGTGCCAGCAGCTTCTCGACAGCCTTTAACTACGAGCAGTACTTC. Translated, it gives CASSFSTAFNYEQYF.

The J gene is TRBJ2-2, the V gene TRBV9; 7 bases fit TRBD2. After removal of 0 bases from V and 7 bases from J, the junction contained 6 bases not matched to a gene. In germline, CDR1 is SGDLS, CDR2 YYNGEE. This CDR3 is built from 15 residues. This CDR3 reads CASSVVPSGRGELFF. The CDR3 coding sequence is TGTGCCAGCAGCGTAGTTCCTAGCGGTCGCGGGGAGCTGTTTTTT.

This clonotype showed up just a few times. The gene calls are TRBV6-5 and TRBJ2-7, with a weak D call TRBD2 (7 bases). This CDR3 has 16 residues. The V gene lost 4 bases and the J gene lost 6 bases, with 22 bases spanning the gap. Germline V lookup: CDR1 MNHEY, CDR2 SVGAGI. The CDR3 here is CASSFGLGQGRAEQYF. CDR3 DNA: TGTGCCAGCAGTTTTGGGCTGGGGCAGGGGAGGGCCGAGCAGTACTTC.

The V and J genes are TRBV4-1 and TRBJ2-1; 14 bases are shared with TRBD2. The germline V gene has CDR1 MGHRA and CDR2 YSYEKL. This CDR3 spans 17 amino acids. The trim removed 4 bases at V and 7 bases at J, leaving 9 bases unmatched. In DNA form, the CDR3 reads TGCGCCAGCAGCCTTTCCGGGACTAGCGGGGGTAGTAATGAGCAGTTCTTC. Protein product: CASSLSGTSGGSNEQFF.

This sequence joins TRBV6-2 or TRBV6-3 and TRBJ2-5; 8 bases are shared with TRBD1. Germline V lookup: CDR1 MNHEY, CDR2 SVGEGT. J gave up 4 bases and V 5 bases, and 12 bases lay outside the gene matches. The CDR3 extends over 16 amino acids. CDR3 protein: CASSHSPGQVGETQYF. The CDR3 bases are TGTGCCAGCAGTCACAGCCCGGGACAGGTAGGAGAGACCCAGTACTTC.

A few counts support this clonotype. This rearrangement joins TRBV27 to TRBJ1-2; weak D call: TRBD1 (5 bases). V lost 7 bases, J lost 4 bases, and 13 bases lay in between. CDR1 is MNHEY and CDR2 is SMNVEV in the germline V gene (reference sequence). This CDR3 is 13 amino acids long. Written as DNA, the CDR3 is TGTGCCAGCACTCCGCGGGGGGGCTATGGCTACACCTTC. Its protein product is CASTPRGGYGYTF.

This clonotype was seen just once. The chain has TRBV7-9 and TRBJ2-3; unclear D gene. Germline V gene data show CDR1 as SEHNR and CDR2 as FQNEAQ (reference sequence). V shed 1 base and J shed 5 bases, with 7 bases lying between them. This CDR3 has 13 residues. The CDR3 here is CASSLDPEDTQYF. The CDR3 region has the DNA TGTGCCAGCAGCTTAGATCCTGAAGATACGCAGTATTTT.

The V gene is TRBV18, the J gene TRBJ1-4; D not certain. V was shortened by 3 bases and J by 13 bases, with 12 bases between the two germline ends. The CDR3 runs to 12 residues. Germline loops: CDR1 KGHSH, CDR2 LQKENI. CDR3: CASSPTTESLFF. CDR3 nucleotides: TGTGCCAGCTCACCGACAACGGAGTCACTGTTTTTT.

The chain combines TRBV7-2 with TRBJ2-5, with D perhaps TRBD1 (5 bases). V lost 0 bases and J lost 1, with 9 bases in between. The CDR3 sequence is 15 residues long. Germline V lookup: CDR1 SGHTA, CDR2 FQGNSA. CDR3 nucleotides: TGTGCCAGCAGCTTAGCGCCCCAGGGCCAAGAGACCCAGTACTTC. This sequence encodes CASSLAPQGQETQYF.

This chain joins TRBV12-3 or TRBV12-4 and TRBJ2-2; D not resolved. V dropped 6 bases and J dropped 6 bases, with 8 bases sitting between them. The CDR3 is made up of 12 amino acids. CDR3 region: CASSALPGELFF. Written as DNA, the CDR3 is TGTGCCAGCAGCGCCCTTCCCGGGGAGCTGTTTTTT.

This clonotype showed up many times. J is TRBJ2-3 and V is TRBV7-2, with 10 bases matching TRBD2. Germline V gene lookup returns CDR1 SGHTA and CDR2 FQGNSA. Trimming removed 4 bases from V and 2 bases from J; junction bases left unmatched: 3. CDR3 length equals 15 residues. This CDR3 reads CASSYLAGATDTQYF. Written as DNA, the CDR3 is TGTGCCAGCAGCTATCTAGCGGGAGCCACAGATACGCAGTATTTT.

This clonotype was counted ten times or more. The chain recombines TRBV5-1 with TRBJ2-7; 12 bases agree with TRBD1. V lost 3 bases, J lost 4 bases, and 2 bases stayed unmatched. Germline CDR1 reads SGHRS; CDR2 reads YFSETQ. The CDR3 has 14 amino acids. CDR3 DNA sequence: TGCGCCAGCAGCTCGGGACAGGGGGCATACGAGCAGTACTTC. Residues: CASSSGQGAYEQYF.

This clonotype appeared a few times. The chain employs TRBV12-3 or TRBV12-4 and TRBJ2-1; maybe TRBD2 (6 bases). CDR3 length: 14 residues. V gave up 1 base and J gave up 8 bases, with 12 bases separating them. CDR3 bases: TGTGCCAGCAGTTTAGTACTAGCTGTCGATGAGCAGTTCTTC. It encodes CASSLVLAVDEQFF.

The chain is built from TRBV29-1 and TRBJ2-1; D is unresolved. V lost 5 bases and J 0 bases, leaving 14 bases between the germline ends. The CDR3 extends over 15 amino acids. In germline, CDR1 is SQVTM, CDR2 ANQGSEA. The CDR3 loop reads CSVPPGGISYNEQFF. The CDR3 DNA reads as TGCAGCGTTCCCCCCGGCGGAATCTCCTACAATGAGCAGTTCTTC.

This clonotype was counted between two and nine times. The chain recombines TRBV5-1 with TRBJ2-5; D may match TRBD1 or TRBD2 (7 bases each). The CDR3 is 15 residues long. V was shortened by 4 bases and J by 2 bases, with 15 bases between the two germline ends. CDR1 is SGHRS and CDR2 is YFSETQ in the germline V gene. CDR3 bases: TGCGCCAGCAGCGATGGGACAGCGGGGCAAGAGACCCAGTACTTC. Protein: CASSDGTAGQETQYF. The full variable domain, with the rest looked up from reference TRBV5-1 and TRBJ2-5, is KAGVTQTPRYLIKTRGQQVTLSCSPISGHRSVSWYQQTPGQGLQFLFEYFSETQRNKGNFPGRFSGRQFSNSRSEMNVSTLELGDSALYLCASSDGTAGQETQYFGPGTRLLVL.

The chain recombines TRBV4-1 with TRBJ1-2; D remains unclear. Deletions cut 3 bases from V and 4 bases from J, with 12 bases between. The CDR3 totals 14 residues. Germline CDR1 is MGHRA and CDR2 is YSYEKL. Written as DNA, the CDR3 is TGCGCCAGCAGCCAGGAGCATTCCGGCTATGGCTACACCTTC. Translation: CASSQEHSGYGYTF.

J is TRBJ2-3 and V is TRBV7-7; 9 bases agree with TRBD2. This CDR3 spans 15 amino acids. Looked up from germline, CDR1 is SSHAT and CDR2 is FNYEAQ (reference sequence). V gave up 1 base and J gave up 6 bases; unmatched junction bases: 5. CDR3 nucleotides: TGTGCCAGCAGCTTAGTAGGCGGGGGGGAGGATACGCAGTATTTT. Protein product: CASSLVGGGEDTQYF.

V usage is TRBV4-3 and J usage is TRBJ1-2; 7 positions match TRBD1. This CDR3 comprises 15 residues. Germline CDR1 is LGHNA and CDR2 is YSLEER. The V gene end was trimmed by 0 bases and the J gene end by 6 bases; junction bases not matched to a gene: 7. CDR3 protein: CASSQDTGASNGYTF. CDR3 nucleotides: TGCGCCAGCAGCCAAGATACAGGGGCATCGAATGGCTACACCTTC.

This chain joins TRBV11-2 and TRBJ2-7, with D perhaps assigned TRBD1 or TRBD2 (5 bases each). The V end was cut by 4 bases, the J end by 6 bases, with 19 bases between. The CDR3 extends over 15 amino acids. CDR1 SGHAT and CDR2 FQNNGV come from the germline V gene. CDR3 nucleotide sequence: TGTGCCAGCAGCTCCGTATTAGGGACGGTAGGCGAGCAGTACTTC. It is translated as CASSSVLGTVGEQYF. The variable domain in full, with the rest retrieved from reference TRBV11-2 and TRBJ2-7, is EAGVAQSPRYKIIEKRQSVAFWCNPISGHATLYWYQQILGQGPKLLIQFQNNGVVDDSQLPKDRFSAERLKGVDSTLKIQPAKLEDSAVYLCASSSVLGTVGEQYFGPGTRLTVT.

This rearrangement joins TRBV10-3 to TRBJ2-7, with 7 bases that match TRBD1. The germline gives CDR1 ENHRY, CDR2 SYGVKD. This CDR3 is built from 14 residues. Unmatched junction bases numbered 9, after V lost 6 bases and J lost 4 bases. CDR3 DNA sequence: TGTGCCATCAGCGCCGAGACAGGGCGGTACGAGCAGTACTTC. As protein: CAISAETGRYEQYF.